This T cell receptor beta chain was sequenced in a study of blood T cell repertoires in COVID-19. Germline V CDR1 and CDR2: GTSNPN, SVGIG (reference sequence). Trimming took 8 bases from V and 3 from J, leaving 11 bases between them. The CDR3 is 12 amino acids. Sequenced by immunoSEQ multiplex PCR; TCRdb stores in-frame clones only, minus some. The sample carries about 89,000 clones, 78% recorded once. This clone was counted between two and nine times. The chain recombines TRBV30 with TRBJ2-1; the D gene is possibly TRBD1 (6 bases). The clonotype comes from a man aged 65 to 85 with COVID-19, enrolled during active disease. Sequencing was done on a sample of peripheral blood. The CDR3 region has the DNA TGTGCCACCCGGACAGACTACAATGAGCAGTTCTTC. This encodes CATRTDYNEQFF.